This passage covers 9 T cell receptor beta chains from one sample sequenced in a study of T cell responses to AZD1222 COVID-19 vaccine. TCRdb keeps only in-frame clones here, not all; method: immunoSEQ multiplex PCR. The data show about 85,000 clones, 86% seen once. Source: peripheral blood, taken on day 0 of AZD1222 vaccination. Every receptor here comes from an adult in good health.

This sequence joins TRBV4-3 and TRBJ2-1; no reliable D call. CDR3 length equals 17 residues. V lost 0 bases and J lost 0, with 12 bases in between. The germline V gene has CDR1 LGHNA and CDR2 YSLEER. CDR3: CASSQDRARRSYNEQFF. In DNA, the CDR3 is TGCGCCAGCAGCCAAGATAGGGCGAGACGCTCCTACAATGAGCAGTTCTTC.

The V gene is TRBV9, the J gene TRBJ2-3; unclear D gene. This CDR3 is 14 amino acids long. V was pared by 0 bases and J by 5 bases, with 10 bases between. CDR1 SGDLS and CDR2 YYNGEE come from the germline V gene. The CDR3 loop reads CASSVAPFQDTQYF. Here the CDR3 DNA reads TGTGCCAGCAGCGTAGCGCCCTTCCAAGATACGCAGTATTTT.

The CDR3 here is CASSYFEAGHTNYNEQFF. The DNA of the CDR3 is TGTGCCAGCAGTTACTTCGAAGCGGGACATACAAATTACAATGAGCAGTTCTTC. The chain links TRBV6-2 or TRBV6-3 to TRBJ2-1; TRBD2 is a possible D gene (7 bases). V was shortened by 1 base and J by 4 bases, with 20 bases between the two germline ends. This CDR3 region has 18 residues. Looked up from germline, CDR1 is MNHEY and CDR2 is SVGEGT.

This chain joins TRBV5-6 and TRBJ2-5; no reliable D call. The CDR3 covers 13 residues. CDR1 SGHDT and CDR2 YYEEEE come from the germline V gene. The germline V and J ends were trimmed by 4 bases and 1 base, with 8 bases remaining between them. CDR3 protein: CASSPRIQETQYF. The CDR3 DNA reads TGTGCCAGCAGCCCCAGGATCCAAGAGACCCAGTACTTC.

The chain combines TRBV11-1 with TRBJ1-3, with D unresolved. This CDR3 contains 15 residues. V shed 1 base and J shed 0 bases, with 7 bases lying between them. In germline, CDR1 is SGHAT, CDR2 FQDESV (reference sequence). The CDR3: CASSLDAASGNTIYF. CDR3 coding DNA: TGTGCCAGCAGCTTAGATGCAGCCTCTGGAAACACCATATATTTT.

This rearrangement joins TRBV30 to TRBJ1-2; D ambiguous. The CDR3 spans 12 residues. Germline lookup yields CDR1 GTSNPN and CDR2 SVGIG (reference sequence). The V gene lost 3 bases and the J gene lost 7 bases, with 12 bases spanning the gap. The CDR3 region has the DNA TGTGCCTGGAGCCCCCTCACGGGTGGCTACACCTTC. Residues: CAWSPLTGGYTF.

This chain connects TRBV29-1 to TRBJ1-1; no clear D gene. Trimming pared 2 bases from V and 4 bases from J, leaving 8 bases between. The CDR3 covers 12 residues. Germline CDR1 is SQVTM and CDR2 is ANQGSEA. DNA for the CDR3: TGCAGCGTTGAATCGGCGAGCACTGAAGCTTTCTTT. This translates into CSVESASTEAFF.

This clone was detected only once. The chain combines TRBV27 with TRBJ2-7; a weak D match, TRBD2 (5 bases). Germline CDR1 reads MNHEY; CDR2 reads SMNVEV (reference sequence). The V end lost 2 bases, the J end lost 2 bases, and 13 bases lay between the germline ends. This CDR3 is 15 amino acids long. Here the CDR3 DNA reads TGTGCCAGCAGTTTAAGCGGTGGCAGGACCTACGAGCAGTACTTC. The encoded protein is CASSLSGGRTYEQYF.

The chain has TRBV19 and TRBJ2-1; 16 bases agree with TRBD2. The ends lost 4 bases at V and 6 bases at J; junction bases unmatched: 6. Germline CDR1 LNHDA, CDR2 SQIVND (reference sequence). The CDR3 is made up of 17 amino acids. The CDR3, as DNA: TGTGCCAGTAGTAAGGGACTAGCGGGGGGGTCTGGCAATGAGCAGTTCTTC. Its translation: CASSKGLAGGSGNEQFF.